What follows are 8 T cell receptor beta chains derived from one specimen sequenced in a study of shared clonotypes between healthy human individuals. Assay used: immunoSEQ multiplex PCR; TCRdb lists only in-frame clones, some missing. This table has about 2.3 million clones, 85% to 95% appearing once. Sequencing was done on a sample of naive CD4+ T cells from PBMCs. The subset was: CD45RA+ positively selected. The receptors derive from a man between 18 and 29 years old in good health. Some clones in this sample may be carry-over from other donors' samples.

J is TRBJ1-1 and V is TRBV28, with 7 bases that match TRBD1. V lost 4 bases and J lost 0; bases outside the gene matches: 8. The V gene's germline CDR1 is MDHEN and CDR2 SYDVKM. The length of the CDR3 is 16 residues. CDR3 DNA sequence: TGTGCCAGCAGTTCCCCGGGACAGAAAATGAACACTGAAGCTTTCTTT. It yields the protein CASSSPGQKMNTEAFF.

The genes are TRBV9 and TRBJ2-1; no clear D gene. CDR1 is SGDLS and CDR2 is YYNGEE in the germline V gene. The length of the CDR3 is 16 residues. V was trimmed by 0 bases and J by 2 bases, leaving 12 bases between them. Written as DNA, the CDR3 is TGTGCCAGCAGCGTAGGTGGTGGGGTCCCCTACAATGAGCAGTTCTTC. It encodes CASSVGGGVPYNEQFF.

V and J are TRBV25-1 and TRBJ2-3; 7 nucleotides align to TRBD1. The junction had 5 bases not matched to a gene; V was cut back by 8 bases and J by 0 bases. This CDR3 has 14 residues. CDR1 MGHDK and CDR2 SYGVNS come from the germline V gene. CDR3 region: CASGQASSTDTQYF. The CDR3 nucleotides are TGTGCCAGCGGACAGGCTTCTAGCACAGATACGCAGTATTTT.

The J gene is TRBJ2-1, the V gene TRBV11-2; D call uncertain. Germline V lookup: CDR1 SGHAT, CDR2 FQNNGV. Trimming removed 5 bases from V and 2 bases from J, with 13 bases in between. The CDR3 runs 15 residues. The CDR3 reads CASSDVGRTYNEQFF. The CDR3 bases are TGTGCCAGCAGCGACGTGGGCAGGACCTACAATGAGCAGTTCTTC. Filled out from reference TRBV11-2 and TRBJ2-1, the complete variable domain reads EAGVAQSPRYKIIEKRQSVAFWCNPISGHATLYWYQQILGQGPKLLIQFQNNGVVDDSQLPKDRFSAERLKGVDSTLKIQPAKLEDSAVYLCASSDVGRTYNEQFFGPGTRLTVL.

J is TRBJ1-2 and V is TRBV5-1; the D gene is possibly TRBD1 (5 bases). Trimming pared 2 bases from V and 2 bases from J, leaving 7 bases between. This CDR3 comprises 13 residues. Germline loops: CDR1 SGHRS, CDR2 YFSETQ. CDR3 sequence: CASSFWGNYGYTF. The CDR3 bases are TGCGCCAGCAGCTTTTGGGGGAACTATGGCTACACCTTC.

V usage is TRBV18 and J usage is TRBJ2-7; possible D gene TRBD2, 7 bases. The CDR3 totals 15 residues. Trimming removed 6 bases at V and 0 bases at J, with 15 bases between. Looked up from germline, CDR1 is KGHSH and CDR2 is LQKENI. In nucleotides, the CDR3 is TGTGCCAGCTCCCCTAGGGGGGGCGTCTCCTACGAGCAGTACTTC. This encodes CASSPRGGVSYEQYF.

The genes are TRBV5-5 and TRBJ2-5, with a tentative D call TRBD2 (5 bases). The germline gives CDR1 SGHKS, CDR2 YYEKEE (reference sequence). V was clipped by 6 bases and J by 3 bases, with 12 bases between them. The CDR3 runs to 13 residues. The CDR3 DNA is TGTGCCAGCACCCCGGGGTTTGAAGAGACCCAGTACTTC. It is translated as CASTPGFEETQYF.

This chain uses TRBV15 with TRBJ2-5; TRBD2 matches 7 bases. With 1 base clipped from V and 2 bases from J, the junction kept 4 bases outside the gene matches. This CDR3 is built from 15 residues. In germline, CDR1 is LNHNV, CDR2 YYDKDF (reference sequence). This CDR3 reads CATSRAMREQETQYF. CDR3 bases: TGTGCCACCAGCAGAGCCATGCGGGAGCAAGAGACCCAGTACTTC.